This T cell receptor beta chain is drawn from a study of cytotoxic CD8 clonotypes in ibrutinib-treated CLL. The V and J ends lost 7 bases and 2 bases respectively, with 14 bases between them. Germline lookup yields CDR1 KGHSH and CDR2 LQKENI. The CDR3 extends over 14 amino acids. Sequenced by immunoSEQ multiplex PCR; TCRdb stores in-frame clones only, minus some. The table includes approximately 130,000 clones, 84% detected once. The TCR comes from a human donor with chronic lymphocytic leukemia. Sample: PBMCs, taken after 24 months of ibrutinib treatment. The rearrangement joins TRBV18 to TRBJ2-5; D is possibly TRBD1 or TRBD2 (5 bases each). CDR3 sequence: CASLNRGVQETQYF. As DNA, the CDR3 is TGTGCCAGCTTAAACCGGGGCGTTCAAGAGACCCAGTACTTC. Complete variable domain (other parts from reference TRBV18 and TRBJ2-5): NAGVMQNPRHLVRRRGQEARLRCSPMKGHSHVYWYRQLPEEGLKFMVYLQKENIIDESGMPKERFSAEFPKEGPSILRIQQVVRGDSAAYFCASLNRGVQETQYFGPGTRLLVL.